Below are 10 T cell receptor beta chains sequenced from a single sample in a study of long-term antiretroviral therapy in people with HIV. With survey level as its setting, the immunoSEQ assay was v3.0. Generated by immunoSEQ multiplex PCR, the TCRdb table keeps only in-frame clones and is missing some. The sample has about 44,000 clones, about 96% seen once. This specimen consisted of unsorted PBMCs, obtained 3.7 years after starting antiretroviral therapy. The source of these receptors is a woman between 45 and 65 years old with HIV.

The V call is TRBV7-3, the J call TRBJ1-2; D is perhaps TRBD1 (6 bases). The CDR3 is made up of 13 amino acids. Germline V gene sequence: CDR1 SGHTA, CDR2 FQGTGA. V was trimmed by 5 bases and J by 8 bases, leaving 15 bases between them. In DNA form, the CDR3 reads TGTGCCAGCAGCAAAGGGCAGGGGATGGGCTACACCTTC. This sequence encodes CASSKGQGMGYTF.

The chain combines TRBV10-3 with TRBJ1-2; D unresolved. V was pared by 0 bases and J by 5 bases, with 13 bases between. Germline-derived CDR1 and CDR2 are ENHRY and SYGVKD. The CDR3 sequence is 15 residues long. The CDR3 DNA reads as TGTGCCATCAGTGAGTCTCACGGCCCGGGGTATGGCTACACCTTC. It yields the protein CAISESHGPGYGYTF.

The rearrangement joins TRBV4-3 to TRBJ2-1; TRBD2 is a possible D gene (6 bases). This CDR3 comprises 16 residues. V dropped 4 bases and J dropped 6 bases, with 19 bases sitting between them. The germline V gene encodes CDR1 LGHNA and CDR2 YSLEER. As DNA, the CDR3 is TGCGCCAGCAGCCCGAGCGGAACCGGGGGAGGCAATGAGCAGTTCTTC. The encoded protein is CASSPSGTGGGNEQFF.

V and J are TRBV27 and TRBJ2-1; the match to TRBD2 covers 9 bases. CDR3 length equals 14 residues. Germline V gene data show CDR1 as MNHEY and CDR2 as SMNVEV (reference sequence). The V gene end was trimmed by 3 bases and the J gene end by 4 bases; junction bases not matched to a gene: 1. The CDR3 region has the DNA TGTGCCAGCAGTTTCGCGGGGGGGTACAATGAGCAGTTCTTC. It specifies CASSFAGGYNEQFF.

This chain links TRBV5-4 with TRBJ1-4; perhaps TRBD1 as D (5 bases). The germline gives CDR1 SGHNT, CDR2 YYREEE (reference sequence). Trimming pared 3 bases from V and 5 bases from J, leaving 14 bases between. This CDR3 contains 15 residues. CDR3 region: CASSSDRGGNEKLFF. In DNA form, the CDR3 reads TGTGCCAGCAGCTCCGATAGGGGCGGAAATGAAAAACTGTTTTTT.

This chain uses TRBV7-9 with TRBJ2-6, with D possibly TRBD2 on 6 matching bases. The CDR3 length is 18 residues. The germline V and J ends were trimmed by 1 base and 4 bases, with 17 bases remaining between them. CDR1 is SEHNR and CDR2 is FQNEAQ in the germline V gene (reference sequence). The CDR3 DNA reads as TGTGCCAGCAGCTTAGGGAGGGGTCTTGTGTCCGGGGCCAACGTCCTGACTTTC. This translates into CASSLGRGLVSGANVLTF.

V gene TRBV6-4 combines with J gene TRBJ1-2; TRBD1 is a possible D gene (6 bases). This CDR3 is built from 15 residues. The V gene's germline CDR1 is MRHNA and CDR2 SNTAGT. V was shortened by 0 bases and J by 7 bases, with 15 bases between the two germline ends. CDR3 nucleotide sequence: TGTGCCAGCAGTGACTCGATTGAAGGGGGGAGTGGCTACACCTTC. This translates into CASSDSIEGGSGYTF.

This clone appeared a single time. Other DNA sequences in the same sample also yield this CDR3. The genes are TRBV30 and TRBJ2-2; 9 bases are shared with TRBD1. Germline CDR1 is GTSNPN and CDR2 is SVGIG (reference sequence). The CDR3 extends over 15 amino acids. Trimming removed 3 bases from V and 0 bases from J; junction bases left unmatched: 2. CDR3 coding DNA: TGTGCCTGGAGCCGACAGGGGGCGAACACCGGGGAGCTGTTTTTT. The encoded protein is CAWSRQGANTGELFF.

This chain joins TRBV19 and TRBJ1-5, with D possibly being TRBD1 (5 bases). Germline lookup yields CDR1 LNHDA and CDR2 SQIVND (reference sequence). This CDR3 has 14 amino acids. V lost 8 bases and J lost 4, with 15 bases in between. CDR3 DNA: TGTGCCAGTCAGCGGGGCTCGGTAAATCAGCCCCAGCATTTT. Translating it yields CASQRGSVNQPQHF. The whole variable domain, remainder taken from reference TRBV19 and TRBJ1-5, is DGGITQSPKYLFRKEGQNVTLSCEQNLNHDAMYWYRQDPGQGLRLIYYSQIVNDFQKGDIAEGYSVSREKKESFPLTVTSAQKNPTAFYLCASQRGSVNQPQHFGDGTRLSIL.

In the case of this clone: The same CDR3 can be traced to other DNA sequences in this sample. The chain joins TRBV5-4 to TRBJ1-5; TRBD1 is a possible D gene (5 bases). The CDR3 loop spans 13 amino acids. V gave up 4 bases and J gave up 5 bases, with 10 bases separating them. CDR1 and CDR2 from the germline V gene are SGHNT and YYREEE (reference sequence). The CDR3 sequence is CASSQGGDQPQHF. The CDR3 nucleotides are TGTGCCAGCAGCCAGGGTGGGGATCAGCCCCAGCATTTT.